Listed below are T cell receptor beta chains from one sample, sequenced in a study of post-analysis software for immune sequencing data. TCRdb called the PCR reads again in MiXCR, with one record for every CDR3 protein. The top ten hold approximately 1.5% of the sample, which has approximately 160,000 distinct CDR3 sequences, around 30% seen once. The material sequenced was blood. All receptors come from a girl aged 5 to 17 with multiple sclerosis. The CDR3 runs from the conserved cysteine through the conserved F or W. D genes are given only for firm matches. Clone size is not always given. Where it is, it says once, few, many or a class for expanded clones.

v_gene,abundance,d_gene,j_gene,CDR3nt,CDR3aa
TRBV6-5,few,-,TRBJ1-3,TGTGCCAGCAGTTACTCGGGGCAAGGACGGAGCTCTGGAAACACCATATATTTT,CASSYSGQGRSSGNTIYF
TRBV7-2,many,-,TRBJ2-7,TGTGCCAGCAGCCTTGCCCCCACAGGCTACTACGAGCAGTACTTC,CASSLAPTGYYEQYF
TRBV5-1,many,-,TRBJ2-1,TGCGCCAGCAGCTCGACTACAGGATTGCAGTTCTTC,CASSSTTGLQFF
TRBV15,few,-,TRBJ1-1,TGTGCCACCAGCAGAGCATTGGACACTGAAGCTTTCTTT,CATSRALDTEAFF
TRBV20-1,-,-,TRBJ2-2,TGCAGTGCTAGGGCGCAGGGTTCCGGGGAGCTGTTTTTT,CSARAQGSGELFF
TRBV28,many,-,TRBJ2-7,TGTGCCACCCGTCGGGACCTGACCAGCGAGCAGTACTTC,CATRRDLTSEQYF
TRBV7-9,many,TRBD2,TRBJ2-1,TGTGCCAGCAGCTCCGGGACTAGCGGGGCTTACAATGAGCAGTTCTTC,CASSSGTSGAYNEQFF
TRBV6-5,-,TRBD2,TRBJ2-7,TGTGCCAGCAGTTCCTTGGGAGCGGGAGAGGGCAATGAGCAGTACTTC,CASSSLGAGEGNEQYF
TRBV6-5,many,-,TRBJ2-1,TGTGCCAGCAGGCTGACTAGATACAATGAGCAGTTCTTC,CASRLTRYNEQFF
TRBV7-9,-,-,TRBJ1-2,TGTGCCAGCAGCTTAGTGGGGGCGCGGGGCTACACCTTC,CASSLVGARGYTF
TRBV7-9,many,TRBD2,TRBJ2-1,TGTGCCAGCAGCCCTCGGGGGGGCCTTAGCGGGAGTTACTACAATGAGCAGTTCTTC,CASSPRGGLSGSYYNEQFF
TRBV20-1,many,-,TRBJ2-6,TGCAGTGCTAGGTTAGGGGGGTCTGGGGCCAACGTCCTGACTTTC,CSARLGGSGANVLTF
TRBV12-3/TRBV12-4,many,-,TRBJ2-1,TGTGCCAGCACCAAAGACGGCAATGAGCAGTTCTTC,CASTKDGNEQFF
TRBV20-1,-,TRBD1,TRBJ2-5,TGCAGTGCTGCCACAGGGGGGGAGACCCAGTACTTC,CSAATGGETQYF
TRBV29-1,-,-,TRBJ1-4,TGCAGCGTTTCGCAGGGGTGGGCTAATGAAAAACTGTTTTTT,CSVSQGWANEKLFF
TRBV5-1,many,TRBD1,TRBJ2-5,TGCGCCAGCAGCCTCGGGACAGTCCAAGAGACCCAGTACTTC,CASSLGTVQETQYF
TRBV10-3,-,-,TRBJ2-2,TGTGCCATCAGTGAGTCTGGACTCCCGAACACCGGGGAGCTGTTTTTT,CAISESGLPNTGELFF
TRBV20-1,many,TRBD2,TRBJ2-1,TGCAGTGCTAGAGGCTGGGGACTAGCGGGAGACAATGAGCAGTTCTTC,CSARGWGLAGDNEQFF
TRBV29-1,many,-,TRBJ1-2,TGCAGCGTTGAAAGAGTGGGACTCTATGGCTACACCTTC,CSVERVGLYGYTF
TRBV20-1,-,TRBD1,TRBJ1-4,TGCAGTGCTAGAAGAGCCGGGACAGGGGGTATTAATGAAAAACTGTTTTTT,CSARRAGTGGINEKLFF
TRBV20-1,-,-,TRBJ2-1,TGCAGTGGGAGGAGCTCCTACAATGAGCAGTTCTTC,CSGRSSYNEQFF
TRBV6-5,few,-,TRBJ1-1,TGTGCCAGCAGTGCGAACATGAACACTGAAGCTTTCTTT,CASSANMNTEAFF
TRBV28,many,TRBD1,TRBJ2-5,TGTGCCAGCAGCCCTAGCTGGGACAGGGCTGGTCAAGAGACCCAGTACTTC,CASSPSWDRAGQETQYF
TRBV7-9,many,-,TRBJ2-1,TGTGCCAGCAGCGCTTCGAGCGTAAGCTCCTACAATGAGCAGTTCTTC,CASSASSVSSYNEQFF
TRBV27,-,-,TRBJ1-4,TGTGCCAGCAGTTTAAGGGCAGATAATGAAAAACTGTTTTTT,CASSLRADNEKLFF
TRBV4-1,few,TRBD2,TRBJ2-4,TGCGCCAGCAGCCAAGAAGCGGGAGAACTCCTAGCCAAAAACATTCAGTACTTC,CASSQEAGELLAKNIQYF
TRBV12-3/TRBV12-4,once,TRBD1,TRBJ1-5,TGTGCCAGCAGTGACAGGGAAAGTCAGCCCCAGCATTTT,CASSDRESQPQHF
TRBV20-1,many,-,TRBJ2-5,TGCAGTGCTAAGGGGTGGTCAGAGACCCAGTACTTC,CSAKGWSETQYF
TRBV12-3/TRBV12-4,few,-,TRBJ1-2,TGTGCCAGCAGTTTAGGCCCTCATGGCTACACCTTC,CASSLGPHGYTF
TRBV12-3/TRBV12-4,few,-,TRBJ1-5,TGTGCCAGCAGCACTGACAGGAGGATCAATCAGCCCCAGCATTTT,CASSTDRRINQPQHF
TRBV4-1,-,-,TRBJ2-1,TGCGCCAGCAGCCAAGGGGGGCAGGGTCGTCATGAGCAGTTCTTC,CASSQGGQGRHEQFF
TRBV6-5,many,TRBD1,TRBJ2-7,TGTGCCAGCAGTTACCGAGACATGGACAGGGAAGGCGCCTACGAGCAGTACTTC,CASSYRDMDREGAYEQYF
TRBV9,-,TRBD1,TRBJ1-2,TGTGCCAGCAGCGGTCGAATTCAGCGGGACAGGGGTCGCGGTGGCTACACCTTC,CASSGRIQRDRGRGGYTF
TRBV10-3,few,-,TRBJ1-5,TGTGCCATCAGTGAGTCACCAGGGCGGAATCAGCCCCAGCATTTT,CAISESPGRNQPQHF
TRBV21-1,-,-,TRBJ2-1,TGTGCCAGCAGCAAACCCAGCGGGAGGGGATACAATGAGCAGTTCTTC,CASSKPSGRGYNEQFF
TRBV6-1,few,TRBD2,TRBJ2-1,TGTGCCAGCAACCGACTAGCGGGGGGATACAATGAGCAGTTCTTC,CASNRLAGGYNEQFF